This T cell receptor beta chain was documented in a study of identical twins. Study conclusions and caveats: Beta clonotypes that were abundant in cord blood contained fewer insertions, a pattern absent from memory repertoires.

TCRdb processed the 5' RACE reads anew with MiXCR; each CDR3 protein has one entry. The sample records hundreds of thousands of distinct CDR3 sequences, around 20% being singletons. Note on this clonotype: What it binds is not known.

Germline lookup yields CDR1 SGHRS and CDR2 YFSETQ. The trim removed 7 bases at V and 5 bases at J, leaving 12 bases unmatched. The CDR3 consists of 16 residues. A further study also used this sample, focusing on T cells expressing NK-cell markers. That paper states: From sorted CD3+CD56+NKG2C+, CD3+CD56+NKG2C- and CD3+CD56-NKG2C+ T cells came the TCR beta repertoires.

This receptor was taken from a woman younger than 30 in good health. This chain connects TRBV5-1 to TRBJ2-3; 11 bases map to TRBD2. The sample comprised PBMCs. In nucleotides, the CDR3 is TGCGCCAGCGGCGTCTATAGCGGGGGGGCCATAGATACGCAGTATTTT. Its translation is CASGVYSGGAIDTQYF.